This TCR beta chain came from a study of T cell changes during pregnancy in multiple sclerosis (dated by TCRdb to the late 2010s). Context from the whole study: Changes in the T cell repertoire over the course of pregnancy were examined in this study in women with multiple sclerosis.

Between the V and J ends, shortened by 4 bases and 1 base respectively, the junction contains 11 bases. The CDR3 sequence holds 14 residues, the cysteine and phenylalanine included. CDR3 DNA only is kept here, 42 bases in frame from base 1. The germline V gene specifies SGHRS as CDR1 and YFSETQ as CDR2. Regarding this clone: Its recognized antigen is unknown. The record has no base qualities; no much larger clone is one base away.

The library was generated by the immunoSEQ multiplex PCR assay. The table was pulled from immuneACCESS by TCRdb, which kept in-frame rearrangements only. Such tables lose some clones; where checked, under half of the loss comes from unresolved V genes, and the rest has no known cause. Within this sample are tens of thousands of clones, with roughly nine tenths of them counted one time only. The ten largest account for 0.7% to 1% of the sample. The starting material was CD4+ T cells from peripheral blood mononuclear cells, obtained before pregnancy. The sequence is built from TRBV5-1 and TRBJ1-1; the D gene identity is not certain. This TCR derives from a female donor with multiple sclerosis, enrolled in a pregnancy study. CDR3 protein: CASSLGTQNTEAFF. The DNA sequence reads TGCGCCAGCAGCCTAGGCACCCAGAACACTGAAGCTTTCTTT.